This T cell receptor beta chain was sequenced in a study of T-cell memory formation after mild COVID-19. Study-level findings and limits: Contracting CD4+ clones lay largely in CM and EM, with CD8+ ones residing in EMRA. The finding that pre-infection memory included some responding clones suggested that cross-reactive memory joined. Confirmation was lacking for SARS-CoV-2 specificity of second-wave clones that peaked on day 37.

Using constant-segment primers, 5'RACE produced TCR alpha and TCR beta cDNA libraries carrying sample barcodes and UMIs. Each CDR3 protein gets one entry after TCRdb re-called the 5' RACE reads with MiXCR. This table has approximately 400,000 distinct CDR3 sequences, approximately 25% appearing once. The germline V gene encodes CDR1 LGHDT and CDR2 YNNKEL (reference sequence). The V gene end was trimmed by 0 bases and the J gene end by 9 bases; junction bases not matched to a gene: 13. The CDR3 loop spans 18 amino acids. Concerning this clonotype itself: The antigen remains unidentified.

The specimen was PBMCs or a T cell subset sorted from them (not recorded which). The chain links TRBV3-1 to TRBJ2-1, with TRBD2 identical over 11 bases. The clonotype was recovered from an adult woman who had mild COVID-19 (a few samples of this study predate the infection). Cell type and time point are not known. This CDR3 reads CASSQDYGLAGGLGEQFF. The CDR3 DNA sequence: TGTGCCAGCAGCCAAGATTACGGGCTAGCGGGAGGACTGGGTGAGCAGTTCTTC.